Sequencing of this T cell receptor beta chain was carried out in a study of CD8 T cells in ankylosing spondylitis. General study points: Ankylosing spondylitis blood seemed to carry a telltale TCR beta motif made of several highly homologous variants.

TCRdb reanalysed the 5' RACE reads using MiXCR and keeps one entry per CDR3 protein. This sample yields around 540,000 distinct CDR3 sequences, of which about an eighth are seen a single time; around 7% belongs to the top ten. The CDR3 is 15 amino acids. Germline V lookup: CDR1 MNHEY, CDR2 SVGEGT. V lost 6 bases and J lost 3, with 17 bases in between. This clonotype turned up a few times. Its antigen remains unknown. The chain recombines TRBV6-2 or TRBV6-3 with TRBJ1-1; no clear D. Sequences were obtained from blood, either unsorted or a sorted T cell fraction (not recorded which). This receptor was taken from a male donor with ankylosing spondylitis. This CDR3 reads CASSLGPAWDTEAFF. CDR3 coding DNA: TGTGCCAGCAGCTTAGGACCGGCGTGGGACACTGAAGCTTTCTTT.